One T cell receptor (beta chain) is described in this entry. Trimming at V came to 8 bases and at J to 2 bases, leaving 9 bases not matched to a gene. The CDR3 extends over 15 amino acids. CDR1 and CDR2 (germline): SNHLY, FYNNEI. This sample stems from a study of glioma-infiltrating T cells after dendritic cell vaccination. Time point reported: after dendritic cell vaccination, including at tumor progression/relapse. Before vaccination, two weeks after the third vaccination, and at progression, PBMC were collected. Only in-frame clones appear in the TCRdb table, and some are missing; sequencing was by immunoSEQ multiplex PCR. The table includes 20,000 to 30,000 clones, just under 90% detected once.

This TCR came from a human donor with glioblastoma. This rearrangement joins TRBV2 to TRBJ1-3, with 7 bases identical to TRBD1. Sequenced here: blood, sampled after dendritic cell vaccination. The CDR3: CASQFRQGPGNTIYF. CDR3 nucleotide sequence: TGTGCCAGCCAATTTCGACAGGGACCTGGAAACACCATATATTTT.